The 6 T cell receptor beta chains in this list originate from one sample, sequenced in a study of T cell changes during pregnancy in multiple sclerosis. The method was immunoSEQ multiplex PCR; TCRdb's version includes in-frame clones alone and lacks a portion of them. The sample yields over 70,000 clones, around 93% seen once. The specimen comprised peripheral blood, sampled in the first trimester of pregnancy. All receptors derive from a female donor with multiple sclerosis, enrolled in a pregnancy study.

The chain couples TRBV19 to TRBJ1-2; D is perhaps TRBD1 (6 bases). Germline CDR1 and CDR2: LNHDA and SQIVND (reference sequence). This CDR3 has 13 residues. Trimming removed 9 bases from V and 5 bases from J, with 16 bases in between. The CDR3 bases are TGTGCCAGCCAGGGGTTCCTTTTTTATGGCTACACCTTC. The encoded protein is CASQGFLFYGYTF. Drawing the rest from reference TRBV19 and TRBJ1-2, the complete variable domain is DGGITQSPKYLFRKEGQNVTLSCEQNLNHDAMYWYRQDPGQGLRLIYYSQIVNDFQKGDIAEGYSVSREKKESFPLTVTSAQKNPTAFYLCASQGFLFYGYTFGSGTRLTVV.

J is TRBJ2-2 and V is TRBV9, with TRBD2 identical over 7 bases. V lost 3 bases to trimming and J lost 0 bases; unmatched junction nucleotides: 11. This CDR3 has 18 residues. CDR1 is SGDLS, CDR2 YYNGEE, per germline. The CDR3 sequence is CASSEGLRGGPNTGELFF. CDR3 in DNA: TGTGCCAGCAGCGAGGGCCTGAGGGGAGGGCCGAACACCGGGGAGCTGTTTTTT.

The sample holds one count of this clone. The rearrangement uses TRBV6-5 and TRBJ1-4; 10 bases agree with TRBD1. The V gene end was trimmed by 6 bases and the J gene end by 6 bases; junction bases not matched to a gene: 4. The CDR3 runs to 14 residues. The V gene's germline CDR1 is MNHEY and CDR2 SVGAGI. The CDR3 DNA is TGTGCCAGCAGGCCGGGGACAGGGGATGAAAAACTGTTTTTT. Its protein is CASRPGTGDEKLFF.

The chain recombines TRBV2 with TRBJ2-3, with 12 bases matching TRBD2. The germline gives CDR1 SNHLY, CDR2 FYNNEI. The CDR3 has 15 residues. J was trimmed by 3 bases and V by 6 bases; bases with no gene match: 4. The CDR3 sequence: CASSLLAGGTDTQYF. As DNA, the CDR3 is TGTGCCAGCAGCTTACTAGCGGGGGGTACAGATACGCAGTATTTT.

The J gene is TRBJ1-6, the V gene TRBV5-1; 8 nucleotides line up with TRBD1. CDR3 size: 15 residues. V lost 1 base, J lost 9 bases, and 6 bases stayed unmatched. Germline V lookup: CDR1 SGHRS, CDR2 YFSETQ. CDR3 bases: TGCGCCAGCAGCTTGCTACAGGGGGGCGGTTCACCCCTCCACTTT. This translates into CASSLLQGGGSPLHF.

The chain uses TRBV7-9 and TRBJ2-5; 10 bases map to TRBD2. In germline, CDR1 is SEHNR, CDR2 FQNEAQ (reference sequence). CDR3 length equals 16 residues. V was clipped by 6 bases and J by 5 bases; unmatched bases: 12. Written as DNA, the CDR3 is TGTGCCAGCAGTCCCTACCTAGCGGGGGAGGGTGAGACCCAGTACTTC. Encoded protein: CASSPYLAGEGETQYF.